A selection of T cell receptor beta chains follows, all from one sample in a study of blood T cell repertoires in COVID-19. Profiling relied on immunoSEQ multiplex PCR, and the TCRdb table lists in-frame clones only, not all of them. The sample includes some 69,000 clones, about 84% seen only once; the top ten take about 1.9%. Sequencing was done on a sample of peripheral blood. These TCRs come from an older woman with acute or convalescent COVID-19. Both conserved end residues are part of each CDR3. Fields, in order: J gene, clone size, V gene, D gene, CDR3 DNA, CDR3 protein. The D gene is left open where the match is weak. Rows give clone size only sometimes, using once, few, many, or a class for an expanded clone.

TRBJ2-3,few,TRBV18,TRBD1,TGTGCCAGCAAGGGGACAGGGGGTACAGATACGCAGTATTTT,CASKGTGGTDTQYF
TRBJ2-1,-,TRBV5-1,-,TGCGCCAGCAGCCCTCTACCCTCCTACAATGAGCAGTTCTTC,CASSPLPSYNEQFF
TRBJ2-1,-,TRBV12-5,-,TGTGCTAGTGGTCCTAGAGGGTGGGGTAGGAGTGAGCAGTTCTTC,CASGPRGWGRSEQFF
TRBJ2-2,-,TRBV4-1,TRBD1,TGCGCCAGCAGCCAACCTCCGGGACAGGGTGCCGGGGAGCTGTTTTTT,CASSQPPGQGAGELFF
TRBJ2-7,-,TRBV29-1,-,TGCAGCGTTGAATGGGCAGGTCGGGAGCAGTACTTC,CSVEWAGREQYF
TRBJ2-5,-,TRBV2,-,TGTGCCAGCAGTGTCGACATGCAAGAGACCCAGTACTTC,CASSVDMQETQYF
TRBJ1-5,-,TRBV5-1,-,TGCGCCAGCAGCTTACAGGGAGCCCAGAATCAGCCCCAGCATTTT,CASSLQGAQNQPQHF
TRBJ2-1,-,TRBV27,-,TGTGCCAGCAGTTTTGTGGGAGATGAGAATGAGCAGTTCTTC,CASSFVGDENEQFF
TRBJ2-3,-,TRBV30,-,TGTGCCTGGAGTCCCCGACAGTCTACTAGCACAGATACGCAGTATTTT,CAWSPRQSTSTDTQYF
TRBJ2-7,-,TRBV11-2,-,TGTGCCAGCAGCTTAGACAAAGCCCTCTCCTACGAGCAGTACTTC,CASSLDKALSYEQYF
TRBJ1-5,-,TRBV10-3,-,TGTGCCATCAGTGATCGACAGAACAATCAGCCCCAGCATTTT,CAISDRQNNQPQHF
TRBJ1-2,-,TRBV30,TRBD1,TGTGCCTGGAGTGAGACACCTACAGGGGGCGTCAATGGCTACACCTTC,CAWSETPTGGVNGYTF
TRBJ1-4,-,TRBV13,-,TGTGCCAGCAGCTTAGGCCGTGGGCAGACCCTGTTTTTT,CASSLGRGQTLFF
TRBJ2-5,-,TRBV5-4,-,TGTGCCAGCAGCCCCACCCGACAGGACCAAGAGACCCAGTACTTC,CASSPTRQDQETQYF
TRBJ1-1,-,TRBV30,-,TGTGCCTGGACGGGAGGGCTCACTGAAGCTTTCTTT,CAWTGGLTEAFF
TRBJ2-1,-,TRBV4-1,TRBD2,TGCGCCAGCAGCCGCGGACTAGGCCTGTACAATGAGCAGTTCTTC,CASSRGLGLYNEQFF
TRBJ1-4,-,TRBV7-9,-,TGTGCCAGCAGCCCACACAGGACAAATGAAGAAAAACTGTTTTTT,CASSPHRTNEEKLFF
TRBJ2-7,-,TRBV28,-,TGTGCCACCCAGACAGGAAGCTCCTACGAGCAGTACTTC,CATQTGSSYEQYF
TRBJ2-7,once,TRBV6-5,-,TGTGCCAGCAGAGGCGTCAGGCAAAGCTCCTACGAGCAGTACTTC,CASRGVRQSSYEQYF
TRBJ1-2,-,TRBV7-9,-,TGTGCCAGCAGCTTAGGCGGGGCGCAGTATGGCTACACCTTC,CASSLGGAQYGYTF
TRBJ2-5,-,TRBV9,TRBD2,TGTGCCAGCAGCGTAGGCGGGGGAGTAACCCAAGAGACCCAGTACTTC,CASSVGGGVTQETQYF
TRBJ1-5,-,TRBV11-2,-,TGTGCCAGCAGCTTAGCCGGACAGAGCAATCAGCCCCAGCATTTT,CASSLAGQSNQPQHF
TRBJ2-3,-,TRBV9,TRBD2,TGTGCCAGCACCGGCGGGGGGGGACCACAAGATACGCAGTATTTT,CASTGGGGPQDTQYF
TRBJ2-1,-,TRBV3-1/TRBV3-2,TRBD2,TGTGCCAGCAGCCATGGATCTAGCGGGAAGAGCTCCTACAATGAGCAGTTCTTC,CASSHGSSGKSSYNEQFF
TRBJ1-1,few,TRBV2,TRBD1,TGTGCCAGCAGTGAAAGGACAGGGGCCGAAGCTTTCTTT,CASSERTGAEAFF